The 5 T cell receptor beta chains presented below share a single source sample, sequenced in a study of memory CD4+ T cells and cytomegalovirus serostatus. The sort gate was single viable CD3+CD4+CD8-CD45RO+ cells for memory CD4+ T cells. The table came from immunoSEQ multiplex PCR; TCRdb's copy has only in-frame clones and leaves some out. The data hold approximately 44,000 clones, with about 79% observed a single time. Material for sequencing was memory CD4+ T cells from blood. The receptors come from an adult in good health and CMV-seronegative.

This clone showed up just a few times. The chain links TRBV4-3 to TRBJ2-3, with D maybe TRBD1 (5 bases). The CDR3 consists of 14 residues. V dropped 6 bases and J dropped 5 bases, with 15 bases sitting between them. In germline, CDR1 is LGHNA, CDR2 YSLEER. CDR3 nucleotide sequence: TGCGCCAGCAGTAAGGCCAGGGTGGAAGATACGCAGTATTTT. This encodes CASSKARVEDTQYF.

V and J are TRBV2 and TRBJ2-1, with D maybe TRBD2 (5 bases). In germline, CDR1 is SNHLY, CDR2 FYNNEI. V was cut by 5 bases and J by 7 bases, with 12 bases left in between. CDR3 length equals 13 residues. CDR3 loop: CASSWITGNEQFF. The CDR3 DNA follows: TGTGCCAGCAGTTGGATCACGGGGAATGAGCAGTTCTTC.

The chain carries TRBV5-1 and TRBJ2-2; no definite D call. This CDR3 is 15 amino acids long. The germline CDR1 and CDR2 sequences are SGHRS and YFSETQ. Trimming took off 0 bases at V and 2 bases at J, with 8 bases between the two ends. The CDR3 spells CASSLVPHNTGELFF. The CDR3, as DNA: TGCGCCAGCAGCTTGGTTCCCCATAACACCGGGGAGCTGTTTTTT.

The chain joins TRBV7-2 to TRBJ1-2; weak D call: TRBD1 (5 bases). V gave up 5 bases and J gave up 8 bases, with 24 bases separating them. Germline loops: CDR1 SGHTA, CDR2 FQGNSA. This CDR3 has 16 residues. Here the CDR3 reads CASSLKGGLGENGYTF. CDR3 coding DNA: TGTGCCAGCAGCCTCAAAGGAGGGCTAGGGGAGAACGGCTACACCTTC.

The V gene is TRBV4-1, the J gene TRBJ2-1; D perhaps matches TRBD1 (6 bases). V lost 1 base and J 10 bases, leaving 20 bases between the germline ends. Germline V gives CDR1 MGHRA, CDR2 YSYEKL. CDR3 length equals 16 residues. CDR3 region: CASSQADRHNDVEQFF. CDR3 DNA sequence: TGCGCCAGCAGCCAAGCGGACAGACACAATGATGTCGAGCAGTTCTTC.